This T cell receptor (beta chain) was captured by sequencing in a study of blood T cell repertoires in COVID-19. Whole-study context: Sample material is recorded as cDNA or gDNA derived from T cells, B-cell-depleted T cells, or PBMCs.

Germline V gene sequence: CDR1 SNHLY, CDR2 FYNNEI. The CDR3 spans 13 residues. J was trimmed by 9 bases and V by 7 bases; bases with no gene match: 6. In the study's own analysis: Nucleated cell counts were estimated from reference gene primer amplification. Data came from immunoSEQ multiplex PCR; TCRdb stores just in-frame clones and leaves some out. V and J calls and clone size are those listed in that table; D and trimming were worked out from the DNA. The repertoire holds about 160,000 clones, with 93% as singletons. This clone was seen once. A Seattle source enrolled patients during active infection and followed them longitudinally.

Sequencing was performed on peripheral blood. The source of this sequence is an older woman with COVID-19, enrolled during active disease. The chain uses TRBV2 and TRBJ1-5; the match to TRBD1 covers 10 bases. The CDR3: CASTDRGLGPQHF. The CDR3 DNA follows: TGTGCCAGCACCGACAGGGGGCTTGGGCCCCAGCATTTT.